This T cell receptor (beta chain) originates from a study of Ad26.COV2.S vaccination and SARS-CoV-2 variants. About this clone itself: Its antigen is currently unknown.

Clones were sequenced by immunoSEQ multiplex PCR, and TCRdb holds only the in-frame ones, with some missing. The sample contains 200,000 to 250,000 clones, roughly 90% of which appear only once. Treatment here: some 19 received Ad26.COV2.S at low or high dose, single or two shots; about 5 received placebo; per-sample allocation not given. It was on day 63 after the first vaccine or placebo injection that samples were taken. As its vector, the vaccine had Ad26, which expressed Wuhan-strain SARS-CoV-2 spike. V was cut by 1 base and J by 0 bases, with 12 bases left in between. The CDR3 runs 16 residues. Germline V gives CDR1 MNHEY, CDR2 SMNVEV (reference sequence). General study findings and limits: The authors reported substantial breadth in spike-specific CD8+ and CD4+ T cell responses after vaccination. People who got the vaccine or the placebo had similar non-spike TCR breadth.

The receptor was isolated from a person between 18 and 65 years old who received the Ad26.COV2.S COVID-19 vaccine or a placebo. Sample: peripheral blood, taken in a trial of Ad26.COV2.S vaccine versus placebo. The chain employs TRBV27 and TRBJ1-1; D is unresolved. The CDR3 nucleotides are TGTGCCAGCAGTTTATTGGCAGCTTCCATGAACACTGAAGCTTTCTTT. The encoded protein is CASSLLAASMNTEAFF.